This T cell receptor beta chain was captured by sequencing in a study of blood T cell repertoires in COVID-19. About the study: Sites across the United States, Italy and Spain contributed samples from acute and convalescent COVID-19. From T cells, B-cell-depleted T cells, or PBMCs came the material, which was cDNA or gDNA.

CDR1 and CDR2 (germline): SGHRS, YFSETQ. V gave up 4 bases and J gave up 4 bases, with 9 bases separating them. This CDR3 region has 14 residues. Authors' processing steps: For nucleated cells, counts were estimated from reference gene primer amplification. TCRdb's copy holds only in-frame clones and misses some; the assay was immunoSEQ multiplex PCR. V, J and clone size are taken as reported in that table, and D and trimming were inferred from the DNA itself. The sample carries 150,000 to 200,000 clones, roughly 84% recorded once. The sequence derives from a human donor with acute or convalescent COVID-19. The donor label of this sample is uncertain. The chain employs TRBV5-1 and TRBJ2-6; no clear D gene. Sequencing input: peripheral blood. CDR3 nucleotide sequence: TGCGCCAGCAGCCCCCGTGTAGGGGCCAACGTCCTGACTTTC. This gives the protein CASSPRVGANVLTF. Full variable domain (outside the CDR3, taken from reference TRBV5-1 and TRBJ2-6): KAGVTQTPRYLIKTRGQQVTLSCSPISGHRSVSWYQQTPGQGLQFLFEYFSETQRNKGNFPGRFSGRQFSNSRSEMNVSTLELGDSALYLCASSPRVGANVLTFGAGSRLTVL.